What follows are 32 T cell receptor beta chains derived from one specimen sequenced in a study of blood T cell repertoires in COVID-19 (dated by TCRdb to 2019 to 2021). The method was the immunoSEQ multiplex PCR assay. As stored in TCRdb, this immuneACCESS dataset retains in-frame rearrangements with V and J assigned. A fraction of the clones does not appear; measured against another copy, unresolved V genes explain less than half of the discrepancy, and the remainder lacks a known reason. Recorded for this sample are approximately 330,000 clones; over 85% of them occurred a single time. Roughly a tenth of the sample is in the top ten clones. What was sequenced was PBMCs or T cells enriched from blood (not recorded which). The origin of the receptors is a woman in her thirties who had recovered from COVID-19.

This chain connects TRBV27 to TRBJ2-7, with 8 nucleotides matching TRBD1. Germline CDR1 MNHEY, CDR2 SMNVEV (reference sequence). J was trimmed by 0 bases and V by 6 bases; bases with no gene match: 7. CDR3 size: 15 residues. For the CDR3, the DNA is TGTGCCAGCAGACCGACAGGGGCCAGCTCCTACGAGCAGTACTTC. Translation: CASRPTGASSYEQYF.

The CDR3 sequence: CATSRAITDFTEAFF. The CDR3 DNA follows: TGTGCCACCAGCAGAGCAATCACAGATTTCACTGAAGCTTTCTTT. This rearrangement joins TRBV15 to TRBJ1-1; D uncertain. Germline loops: CDR1 LNHNV, CDR2 YYDKDF (reference sequence). V was cut by 1 base and J by 4 bases, with 13 bases left in between. There are 15 residues in the CDR3.

The chain has TRBV6-5 and TRBJ1-2; 9 bases fit TRBD1. The germline CDR1 and CDR2 sequences are MNHEY and SVGAGI. The CDR3 consists of 13 residues. Trimming removed 6 bases from V and 3 bases from J; junction bases left unmatched: 2. The CDR3 loop reads CASRGDRDYGYTF. CDR3 coding DNA: TGTGCCAGCAGGGGGGACAGGGACTATGGCTACACCTTC.

This clone appeared a few times. V is TRBV7-8 and J is TRBJ1-3, with D possibly being TRBD1 (5 bases). The CDR3 covers 13 residues. Germline CDR1 and CDR2: SGHVS and FQNEAQ. V was clipped by 1 base and J by 8 bases, with 9 bases between them. The CDR3 loop reads CASSLGRADTIYF. Here the CDR3 DNA reads TGTGCCAGCAGCTTAGGCAGGGCGGACACCATATATTTT. Full variable domain (rest looked up from reference TRBV7-8 and TRBJ1-3): GAGVSQSPRYKVAKRGQDVALRCDPISGHVSLFWYQQALGQGPEFLTYFQNEAQLDKSGLPSDRFFAERPEGSVSTLKIQRTQQEDSAVYLCASSLGRADTIYFGEGSWLTVV.

The rearrangement uses TRBV10-3 and TRBJ1-5; D perhaps matches TRBD1 (5 bases). V dropped 10 bases and J dropped 11 bases, with 18 bases sitting between them. Germline CDR1 and CDR2: ENHRY and SYGVKD. The length of the CDR3 is 12 residues. The CDR3 loop is CATLQGILAQHF. CDR3 DNA: TGTGCCACACTGCAGGGAATATTAGCCCAGCATTTT.

The V gene is TRBV6-5, the J gene TRBJ1-4; D is perhaps TRBD1 (5 bases). The CDR3 length is 15 residues. CDR1 MNHEY and CDR2 SVGAGI come from the germline V gene. V lost 9 bases and J 3 bases, leaving 17 bases between the germline ends. Here the CDR3 reads CARGGESTANEKLFF. The CDR3 DNA sequence: TGTGCCAGGGGGGGGGAGTCGACGGCTAATGAAAAACTGTTTTTT.

The chain combines TRBV10-3 with TRBJ2-2; 12 nucleotides agree with TRBD1. Germline V gene sequence: CDR1 ENHRY, CDR2 SYGVKD. V lost 6 bases and J lost 7; bases outside the gene matches: 6. This CDR3 is 15 amino acids long. CDR3 nucleotides: TGTGCCATCAGCGGGACAGGGGGCGCGGGCGGGGAGCTGTTTTTT. Residues: CAISGTGGAGGELFF.

The genes are TRBV18 and TRBJ2-6; TRBD1 matches 11 bases. V trimming: 5 bases; J trimming: 0 bases; junction bases outside the gene matches: 6. Germline V lookup: CDR1 KGHSH, CDR2 LQKENI. The CDR3 has 18 residues. Here the CDR3 DNA reads TGTGCCAGCTCAGCCGGGACAGGGGGAATCTCTGGGGCCAACGTCCTGACTTTC. Its protein product is CASSAGTGGISGANVLTF.

The genes are TRBV6-5 and TRBJ2-7, with 7 bases fitting TRBD1. V trimming: 0 bases; J trimming: 5 bases; junction bases outside the gene matches: 4. CDR1 is MNHEY and CDR2 is SVGAGI in the germline V gene. There are 14 residues in the CDR3. This CDR3 reads CASSYSTGSHEQYF. The CDR3 bases are TGTGCCAGCAGTTACTCGACAGGGAGTCACGAGCAGTACTTC.

V and J are TRBV11-2 and TRBJ1-5, with D hard to call. CDR1 is SGHAT and CDR2 is FQNNGV in the germline V gene. This CDR3 contains 16 residues. The V end was cut by 0 bases, the J end by 4 bases, with 13 bases between. CDR3 sequence reads: CASSLDQSGRNQPQHF. CDR3 nucleotide sequence: TGTGCCAGCAGCTTAGATCAGTCAGGTAGAAATCAGCCCCAGCATTTT.

This chain links TRBV10-3 with TRBJ2-5; 7 positions match TRBD1. Trimming took 5 bases from V and 3 from J; bases not matched to a gene: 3. This CDR3 spans 13 amino acids. Per the germline V gene, CDR1 is ENHRY and CDR2 is SYGVKD. CDR3 loop: CAISPGQKETQYF. Written as DNA, the CDR3 is TGTGCCATCAGTCCGGGACAGAAAGAGACCCAGTACTTC.

The chain combines TRBV5-1 with TRBJ2-5, with 12 bases fitting TRBD2. The CDR3 contains 17 residues. J gave up 5 bases and V 0 bases, and 8 bases lay outside the gene matches. The germline V gene encodes CDR1 SGHRS and CDR2 YFSETQ. CDR3 amino acids: CASSLAGTSGSGETQYF. CDR3 DNA: TGCGCCAGCAGCTTGGCCGGGACTAGCGGGTCGGGGGAGACCCAGTACTTC.

The V gene is TRBV5-6, the J gene TRBJ1-1; 9 nucleotides match TRBD1. The trim removed 2 bases at V and 5 bases at J, leaving 10 bases unmatched. This CDR3 is built from 16 residues. Germline CDR1 and CDR2: SGHDT and YYEEEE. The chain's CDR3 is CASSFGVGQGITEAFF. CDR3 in DNA: TGTGCCAGCAGCTTTGGAGTGGGACAGGGAATTACTGAAGCTTTCTTT.

The chain combines TRBV7-2 with TRBJ1-1; 12 nucleotides agree with TRBD1. V shed 1 base, J shed 1 base, and the junction held 4 bases outside the gene matches. CDR1 and CDR2 (germline): SGHTA, FQGNSA. This CDR3 is built from 17 residues. The CDR3 DNA reads TGTGCCAGCAGCTTAGGCCGGGACAGGGGGCGGAACACTGAAGCTTTCTTT. It codes for CASSLGRDRGRNTEAFF.

As to this clone: The sample holds other DNA sequences that translate to the same CDR3. This sequence joins TRBV28 and TRBJ1-4; TRBD1 aligns across 10 bases. Germline loops: CDR1 MDHEN, CDR2 SYDVKM. The CDR3 length is 15 residues. V dropped 4 bases and J dropped 5; count of bases not matched to a gene: 4. CDR3 in DNA: TGTGCCAGCAGTTATAGGACAGGGGGAAATGAAAAACTGTTTTTT. Translating it yields CASSYRTGGNEKLFF.

Comments on this clone: This same CDR3 is encoded by further DNA sequences in the sample. The chain links TRBV9 to TRBJ1-1; maybe TRBD1 (5 bases). The length of the CDR3 is 14 residues. Germline V CDR1 and CDR2: SGDLS, YYNGEE. The ends were cut back, 0 bases at V and 5 bases at J, with 11 bases in the middle. The CDR3, as DNA: TGTGCCAGCAGCGTAGCTGGGGGAGGGACTGAAGCTTTCTTT. Its protein product is CASSVAGGGTEAFF.

The V call is TRBV19, the J call TRBJ1-2; D unclear. The V gene lost 3 bases and the J gene lost 3 bases, with 17 bases spanning the gap. CDR3 size: 16 residues. CDR1 is LNHDA and CDR2 is SQIVND in the germline V gene (reference sequence). The CDR3 bases are TGTGCCAGTAGTATTCGTGGACTCCACTCGGACTATGGCTACACCTTC. Translation: CASSIRGLHSDYGYTF.

The chain employs TRBV30 and TRBJ1-2; unclear D gene. V was cut by 8 bases and J by 8 bases, with 21 bases left in between. Germline CDR1 reads GTSNPN; CDR2 reads SVGIG (reference sequence). The length of the CDR3 is 13 residues. CDR3 amino acids: CASDLADYGGYTF. As DNA, the CDR3 is TGTGCCAGCGACCTGGCGGACTATGGCGGCTACACCTTC.

The chain has TRBV5-4 and TRBJ2-2; 8 nucleotides agree with TRBD2. Germline V gene sequence: CDR1 SGHNT, CDR2 YYREEE (reference sequence). V trimming: 4 bases; J trimming: 6 bases; junction bases outside the gene matches: 8. This CDR3 contains 15 residues. CDR3 in amino acids: CASSAGLVGAGELFF. CDR3 DNA: TGTGCCAGCAGCGCGGGACTAGTTGGGGCCGGGGAGCTGTTTTTT.

The chain joins TRBV9 to TRBJ2-3; weak D call: TRBD1 (6 bases). The V and J ends lost 3 bases and 1 base respectively, with 12 bases between them. Germline CDR1 and CDR2: SGDLS and YYNGEE. The CDR3 is 15 residues long. CDR3 bases: TGTGCCAGCAGCGCCCAGGGACACGGCACAGATACGCAGTATTTT. Amino acid sequence: CASSAQGHGTDTQYF.

This clone appeared a single time. The chain is built from TRBV7-2 and TRBJ2-5, with D maybe TRBD1 (7 bases). The CDR3 spans 14 residues. Trimming removed 3 bases from V and 8 bases from J, with 16 bases in between. The germline gives CDR1 SGHTA, CDR2 FQGNSA. CDR3 bases: TGTGCCAGCAGCTTGGAGGGACAGTTTGGCACCCAGTACTTC. Translating it yields CASSLEGQFGTQYF.

The chain carries TRBV5-1 and TRBJ2-7, with TRBD2 matching 8 bases. The trim removed 4 bases at V and 8 bases at J, leaving 8 bases unmatched. The germline CDR1 and CDR2 sequences are SGHRS and YFSETQ. The CDR3 totals 13 residues. The CDR3 DNA reads TGCGCCAGCAGCGGGGGGGGACTAGTCCAGCAGTACTTC. This codes for CASSGGGLVQQYF. The full variable domain, completed using reference TRBV5-1 and TRBJ2-7, is KAGVTQTPRYLIKTRGQQVTLSCSPISGHRSVSWYQQTPGQGLQFLFEYFSETQRNKGNFPGRFSGRQFSNSRSEMNVSTLELGDSALYLCASSGGGLVQQYFGPGTRLTVT.

The chain uses TRBV27 and TRBJ2-1; 11 nucleotides match TRBD1. V lost 5 bases to trimming and J lost 4 bases; unmatched junction nucleotides: 16. Looked up from germline, CDR1 is MNHEY and CDR2 is SMNVEV (reference sequence). This CDR3 is built from 19 residues. The CDR3 spells CASSRGQGASQYPYNEQFF. CDR3 coding DNA: TGTGCCAGCAGTCGCGGACAGGGGGCATCTCAATATCCTTACAATGAGCAGTTCTTC.

The chain is built from TRBV2 and TRBJ1-5; 11 bases are shared with TRBD1. The CDR3 contains 15 residues. After removal of 9 bases from V and 6 bases from J, the junction contained 10 bases not matched to a gene. Germline V gives CDR1 SNHLY, CDR2 FYNNEI. The CDR3 nucleotides read TGTGCCAGTCATCGAGGACAGGGGGCTCCTCAGCCCCAGCATTTT. This translates into CASHRGQGAPQPQHF.

This clone was seen only once. V usage is TRBV11-3 and J usage is TRBJ2-2; a weak D match, TRBD2 (6 bases). Trimming took 1 base from V and 4 from J, leaving 13 bases between them. Germline V gene lookup returns CDR1 SGHNT and CDR2 YENEEA. The length of the CDR3 is 16 residues. CDR3 residues: CASSLAGGTSTGELFF. The CDR3 DNA sequence: TGTGCCAGCAGCTTAGCTGGCGGGACGAGCACCGGGGAGCTGTTTTTT.

The CDR3 sequence is CASSLRFTGGLETQYF. In DNA form, the CDR3 reads TGTGCCAGCAGCTTACGGTTTACGGGGGGTTTGGAGACCCAGTACTTC. This chain links TRBV11-2 with TRBJ2-5; 7 positions agree with TRBD2. Germline CDR1 is SGHAT and CDR2 is FQNNGV. This CDR3 has 16 amino acids. V gave up 2 bases and J gave up 5 bases; unmatched junction bases: 11. The full variable domain, in which reference TRBV11-2 and TRBJ2-5 provide the parts outside the CDR3, is EAGVAQSPRYKIIEKRQSVAFWCNPISGHATLYWYQQILGQGPKLLIQFQNNGVVDDSQLPKDRFSAERLKGVDSTLKIQPAKLEDSAVYLCASSLRFTGGLETQYFGPGTRLLVL.

V gene TRBV7-3 combines with J gene TRBJ1-1; D is ambiguous. The CDR3 consists of 14 residues. V was clipped by 2 bases and J by 2 bases, with 9 bases between them. The V gene's germline CDR1 is SGHTA and CDR2 FQGTGA. CDR3 coding DNA: TGTGCCAGCAGCTTATACGGGGAAAACACTGAAGCTTTCTTT. Translation gives CASSLYGENTEAFF.

This rearrangement joins TRBV9 to TRBJ1-3; D not certain. The V end lost 4 bases, the J end lost 0 bases, and 14 bases lay between the germline ends. The CDR3 contains 16 residues. CDR1 and CDR2 from the germline V gene are SGDLS and YYNGEE. The CDR3 sequence is CASSSSGYSSGNTIYF. CDR3 DNA: TGTGCCAGCAGCTCCTCTGGTTACAGCTCTGGAAACACCATATATTTT.

This chain joins TRBV27 and TRBJ1-6, with 8 bases matching TRBD1. Germline-derived CDR1 and CDR2 are MNHEY and SMNVEV (reference sequence). This CDR3 contains 15 residues. The J segment lost 9 bases and the V segment lost 2 bases, leaving 6 bases of the junction unmatched. In DNA, the CDR3 is TGTGCCAGCAGTTTAAGCCAGGGGGCAGGTTCACCCCTCCACTTT. Protein sequence: CASSLSQGAGSPLHF.

V and J are TRBV4-3 and TRBJ2-7; D is ambiguous. The V end was cut by 2 bases, the J end by 0 bases, with 5 bases between. This CDR3 comprises 13 residues. The V gene's germline CDR1 is LGHNA and CDR2 YSLEER. The CDR3 region has the DNA TGCGCCAGCAGCCAATTCAGCTCCTACGAGCAGTACTTC. The encoded protein is CASSQFSSYEQYF.

This chain connects TRBV7-9 to TRBJ2-1, with a tentative D call TRBD2 (5 bases). This CDR3 comprises 16 residues. With 4 bases removed from V and 3 bases from J, the gap between germline ends came to 16 bases. CDR1 is SEHNR, CDR2 FQNEAQ, per germline (reference sequence). This CDR3 is CASSSRGLPGYNEQFF. Written as DNA, the CDR3 is TGTGCCAGCAGCTCGCGAGGACTGCCGGGCTACAATGAGCAGTTCTTC. The variable domain in full, with the rest retrieved from reference TRBV7-9 and TRBJ2-1, is DTGVSQNPRHKITKRGQNVTFRCDPISEHNRLYWYRQTLGQGPEFLTYFQNEAQLEKSRLLSDRFSAERPKGSFSTLEIQRTEQGDSAMYLCASSSRGLPGYNEQFFGPGTRLTVL.

This sequence joins TRBV6-5 and TRBJ2-5; TRBD1 matches 9 bases. The CDR3 totals 16 residues. Trimming at V came to 2 bases and at J to 5 bases, leaving 9 bases not matched to a gene. Germline lookup yields CDR1 MNHEY and CDR2 SVGAGI. In nucleotides, the CDR3 is TGTGCCAGCAGTTACCAGCCCGGGACAGGGATGGAGACCCAGTACTTC. Translating it yields CASSYQPGTGMETQYF.